The rows below give T cell receptor beta chains drawn from one sample of a study of T cell repertoires in cytomegalovirus infection. Antigens of these TCRs are unknown. A single record per CDR3 protein comes from TCRdb applying MiXCR to the reads. The data show 95,000 to 120,000 distinct CDR3 sequences, roughly 31% seen once. The sample in question was CD8+ T cells from cultured PBMCs, obtained from culture after CMV antigen stimulation. These receptors all come from a human donor in good health (CMV status not recorded). Some clones in this sample may be carry-over from other donors' samples. Both conserved end residues are part of each CDR3. A D gene is named only where the DNA matches it firmly. Clone size is shown for a subset of rows, as once, few, many or a class of expanded clone.

J gene	V gene	D gene	clone size	CDR3 protein	CDR3 DNA
TRBJ1-3	TRBV5-8	.	once	CASSLGPRSGNTIYF	TGTGCCAGCAGCTTGGGACCGCGCTCTGGAAACACCATATATTTT
TRBJ2-3	TRBV7-2	.	many	CASSLGGRGSSTDTQYF	TGTGCCAGCAGCTTAGGGGGCAGGGGTTCTAGCACAGATACGCAGTATTTT
TRBJ1-6	TRBV27	.	few	CASSLGPNSPLHF	TGTGCCAGCAGTTTGGGCCCTAATTCACCCCTCCACTTT
TRBJ1-5	TRBV19	.	.	CASSMGGNQPQHF	TGTGCCAGTAGTATGGGGGGAAATCAGCCCCAGCATTTT
TRBJ1-1	TRBV7-6	.	.	CASSHFGGVKGTEAFF	TGTGCCAGCAGCCACTTCGGGGGGGTTAAGGGGACTGAAGCTTTCTTT
TRBJ2-1	TRBV7-2	.	.	CASSLGPGSYNEQFF	TGTGCCAGCAGCTTAGGCCCGGGCTCCTACAATGAGCAGTTCTTC
TRBJ2-7	TRBV20-1	.	few	CSGGRRRSGGSYEQYF	TGCAGTGGTGGCCGCAGGAGGAGCGGTGGCTCCTACGAGCAGTACTTC
TRBJ1-2	TRBV25-1	.	.	CASSEYTSAYGYTF	TGTGCCAGCAGTGAATACACCTCAGCTTATGGCTACACCTTC
TRBJ2-7	TRBV6-2/TRBV6-3	.	.	CASTRGETYEQYF	TGTGCCAGCACGAGGGGGGAGACCTACGAGCAGTACTTC
TRBJ2-7	TRBV10-3	TRBD1	.	CATRGMTGGPDEQYF	TGTGCCACCAGAGGCATGACAGGGGGCCCGGACGAGCAGTACTTC
TRBJ2-7	TRBV5-1	TRBD1	few	CASSLVGTGAYEQYF	TGCGCCAGCAGCTTGGTCGGGACAGGGGCCTACGAGCAGTACTTC
TRBJ2-7	TRBV7-2	TRBD2	.	CASSQADTSVAYEQYF	TGTGCCAGCAGCCAGGCGGATACTAGCGTTGCCTACGAGCAGTACTTC
TRBJ1-2	TRBV5-1	.	.	CASSLEIPDGYTF	TGCGCCAGCAGCTTGGAGATCCCAGATGGCTACACCTTC
TRBJ2-7	TRBV7-9	.	few	CASSLARAEEQYF	TGTGCCAGCAGCTTAGCGAGGGCGGAGGAGCAGTACTTC
TRBJ1-1	TRBV19	.	many	CASSISGNTEAFF	TGTGCCAGTAGTATAAGCGGGAACACTGAAGCTTTCTTT
TRBJ2-1	TRBV11-3	TRBD2	.	CASSPQAGADYNEQFF	TGTGCCAGCAGCCCCCAAGCGGGGGCTGATTACAATGAGCAGTTCTTC
TRBJ1-1	TRBV13	.	.	CASSLGEQLNTEAFF	TGTGCCAGCAGCTTAGGTGAACAACTGAACACTGAAGCTTTCTTT
TRBJ2-3	TRBV6-6	.	.	CASSRGADTQYF	TGTGCCAGCAGTCGTGGAGCAGATACGCAGTATTTT
TRBJ2-1	TRBV6-1	.	few	CASRMSSYNEQFF	TGTGCCAGCAGGATGAGCTCCTACAATGAGCAGTTCTTC
TRBJ2-1	TRBV15	TRBD1	few	CATSRDLETGVHNEQFF	TGTGCCACCAGCAGAGATCTGGAGACAGGGGTCCACAATGAGCAGTTCTTC
TRBJ1-5	TRBV28	TRBD1	few	CASTGPGQGADFSNQPQHF	TGTGCCAGCACCGGACCGGGACAGGGGGCCGATTTTAGCAATCAGCCCCAGCATTTT
TRBJ2-1	TRBV20-1	TRBD2	.	CSATPGGVREQFF	TGCAGTGCTACTCCCGGGGGGGTGCGCGAGCAGTTCTTC
TRBJ2-3	TRBV7-2	.	.	CASSLRTSADTQYF	TGTGCCAGCAGCTTACGGACAAGCGCAGATACGCAGTATTTT
TRBJ1-1	TRBV4-2	TRBD1	large	CASSLDRGMAFF	TGTGCCAGCAGCCTAGACAGGGGAATGGCTTTCTTT
TRBJ1-2	TRBV19	.	many	CASRRREDGYTF	TGTGCCAGCCGCCGGAGGGAGGATGGCTACACCTTC
TRBJ2-1	TRBV6-1	.	many	CASSVDGYNEQFF	TGTGCCAGCAGTGTCGACGGCTACAATGAGCAGTTCTTC
TRBJ2-3	TRBV10-2	.	.	CASSAPGAATQYF	TGCGCCAGCAGTGCGCCGGGGGCGGCAACGCAGTATTTT
TRBJ1-5	TRBV7-8	.	few	CASSYEGDQPQHF	TGTGCCAGCAGCTACGAGGGAGACCAGCCCCAGCATTTT
TRBJ1-2	TRBV7-9	.	.	CASSGWDMDRGFSNYGYTF	TGTGCCAGCAGCGGGTGGGATATGGACAGAGGCTTCTCTAACTATGGCTACACCTTC
TRBJ2-7	TRBV5-5	.	.	CASTLYTTSYEQYF	TGTGCCAGCACCCTTTACACCACCTCCTACGAGCAGTACTTC
TRBJ2-6	TRBV7-9	.	.	CASSRPLSETFTSGANVLTF	TGTGCCAGCAGCAGACCACTTTCGGAAACCTTTACTTCTGGGGCCAACGTCCTGACTTTC
TRBJ2-2	TRBV7-8	.	.	CASTPTGSSLTGELFF	TGTGCCAGCACCCCGACAGGCTCCTCGCTCACCGGGGAGCTGTTTTTT
TRBJ2-1	TRBV12-5	.	.	CASGLAQVAWSYNEQFF	TGTGCTAGTGGTTTGGCCCAGGTCGCATGGTCCTACAATGAGCAGTTCTTC
TRBJ2-1	TRBV4-1	.	few	CASSQGDSYNEQFF	TGCGCCAGCAGCCAAGGGGATTCATACAATGAGCAGTTCTTC
TRBJ2-2	TRBV4-3	.	few	CASSQEGGRGGELFF	TGCGCCAGCAGCCAAGAGGGGGGTCGCGGCGGGGAGCTGTTTTTT
TRBJ1-2	TRBV9	.	few	CASSGFTGSNYGYTF	TGTGCCAGCAGCGGATTCACAGGGTCCAACTATGGCTACACCTTC
TRBJ1-2	TRBV10-3	.	few	CAITIGGATHEATF	TGTGCCATCACCATAGGGGGGGCCACCCATGAAGCCACCTTC
TRBJ2-5	TRBV7-2	.	many	CASSLSLGGGETQYF	TGTGCCAGCAGCTTGTCCCTAGGGGGAGGGGAGACCCAGTACTTC
TRBJ2-2	TRBV4-1	TRBD2	.	CASSQFPGTSGGPADTGELFF	TGCGCCAGCAGCCAATTCCCCGGGACTAGCGGGGGGCCCGCGGACACCGGGGAGCTGTTTTTT
TRBJ2-7	TRBV14	.	many	CASSHSYEQYF	TGTGCCAGCAGCCACTCCTACGAGCAGTACTTC
TRBJ2-1	TRBV7-3	.	.	CASSPRDNVDKQFF	TGTGCCAGCAGCCCACGGGACAATGTCGATAAGCAGTTCTTC
TRBJ2-1	TRBV11-3	.	.	CASSLGRGYNEQFF	TGTGCCAGCAGCTTAGGGAGGGGCTACAATGAGCAGTTCTTC
TRBJ2-1	TRBV7-6	TRBD1	few	CASSLARGPFSNEQFF	TGTGCCAGCAGCTTAGCCAGGGGGCCTTTTTCCAATGAGCAGTTCTTC
TRBJ2-3	TRBV4-2	.	many	CASRRTELDTQYF	TGTGCCAGCAGGAGGACGGAGCTTGATACGCAGTATTTT
TRBJ2-7	TRBV6-2/TRBV6-3	TRBD2	few	CASSYSLAGAPYEQYF	TGTGCCAGCAGTTACAGCCTAGCGGGGGCTCCCTACGAGCAGTACTTC
TRBJ2-1	TRBV20-1	.	.	CSARAFYYNEQFF	TGCAGTGCTAGAGCCTTCTACTACAATGAGCAGTTCTTC
TRBJ2-1	TRBV20-1	.	few	CSARDRALSYLSYNEQFF	TGCAGTGCTAGAGATCGGGCCTTGAGTTATCTCTCCTACAATGAGCAGTTCTTC
TRBJ2-7	TRBV6-2/TRBV6-3	.	few	CATGETNYEQYF	TGTGCCACCGGGGAGACGAATTACGAGCAGTACTTC
TRBJ1-1	TRBV7-6	.	many	CASSLSWNTEAFF	TGTGCCAGCAGCCTTTCTTGGAACACTGAAGCTTTCTTT
TRBJ1-1	TRBV5-1	.	.	CASSFDPAMNTEAFF	TGCGCCAGCAGCTTTGATCCGGCGATGAACACTGAAGCTTTCTTT
TRBJ2-1	TRBV5-6	TRBD1	.	CASSLGTGIYNEQFF	TGTGCCAGCAGCCTGGGGACAGGGATTTATAATGAGCAGTTCTTC
TRBJ1-5	TRBV6-2/TRBV6-3	.	few	CASRPRDGSPFNNQPQHF	TGTGCCAGCAGACCCCGGGACGGATCGCCCTTTAACAATCAGCCCCAGCATTTT
TRBJ2-7	TRBV29-1	TRBD1	.	CSVHRGPPYEQYF	TGCAGCGTCCACAGGGGGCCTCCCTACGAGCAGTACTTC
TRBJ2-1	TRBV28	TRBD2	.	CASSRGRYNEQFF	TGTGCCAGCAGTCGCGGGAGATACAATGAGCAGTTCTTC